These 7 T cell receptor beta chains originate from one sample sequenced in a study of blood T cell repertoires in COVID-19. Profiled with immunoSEQ multiplex PCR; TCRdb holds only in-frame clones, not every one. This sample has 150,000 to 160,000 clones, with 60% to 85% found just once. Specimen: peripheral blood. Receptors were obtained from a man older than 75 with acute or convalescent COVID-19.

The chain couples TRBV2 to TRBJ2-7, with a tentative D call TRBD1 (6 bases). The germline V gene has CDR1 SNHLY and CDR2 FYNNEI. V lost 5 bases and J lost 2, with 16 bases in between. The CDR3 runs to 15 residues. The CDR3, as DNA: TGTGCCAGCAGTACAACCGGGACATATGCCTACGAGCAGTACTTC. As protein: CASSTTGTYAYEQYF.

The V call is TRBV11-3, the J call TRBJ2-3; 8 bases align to TRBD2. Germline V gives CDR1 SGHNT, CDR2 YENEEA. Trimming took 5 bases from V and 4 from J; bases not matched to a gene: 8. CDR3 length: 15 residues. The CDR3 is CASSPGLGLPDTQYF. The CDR3, as DNA: TGTGCCAGCAGCCCGGGACTAGGGTTGCCAGATACGCAGTATTTT.

In the case of this clone: A junction end diverges from the germline sequence, so it may reflect a read error. The chain uses TRBV7-7 and TRBJ2-5, with TRBD2 matching 10 bases. Looked up from germline, CDR1 is SSHAT and CDR2 is FNYEAQ (reference sequence). The CDR3 is made up of 14 amino acids. The CDR3 reads CASSPTGTSVTQYF. DNA for the CDR3: TGTGCTAGCAGCCCCACCGGGACTAGCGTGACCCAGTACTTC.

CDR3 DNA: TGTGCCAGCAGCAATACAGGGGCTGGAAACACCATATATTTT. It yields the protein CASSNTGAGNTIYF. The rearrangement uses TRBV5-6 and TRBJ1-3, with TRBD1 matching 7 bases. There are 14 residues in the CDR3. V lost 4 bases to trimming and J lost 2 bases; unmatched junction nucleotides: 3. Per germline, CDR1 SGHDT and CDR2 YYEEEE.

The V and J genes are TRBV28 and TRBJ1-4, with 7 bases lining up with TRBD1. Germline assignment: CDR1 MDHEN and CDR2 SYDVKM. Losses at the gene ends were 6 bases for V and 4 bases for J; bases not matched to a gene: 8. The CDR3 totals 15 residues. In nucleotides, the CDR3 is TGTGCCAGCAGGGCAGGGGGAGGCGGTAATGAAAAACTGTTTTTT. Its translation is CASRAGGGGNEKLFF.

This clone was detected only a few times. The rearrangement links TRBV3-1 (or the pseudogene TRBV3-2) to TRBJ1-1; D remains unclear. The CDR3 sequence is 15 residues long. Germline lookup yields CDR1 LGHDT and CDR2 YNNKEL (reference sequence). Trimming took 4 bases from V and 0 from J, leaving 12 bases between them. The CDR3 spells CASSRTGGMNTEAFF. Written as DNA, the CDR3 is TGTGCCAGCAGCCGAACGGGAGGCATGAACACTGAAGCTTTCTTT.

V usage is TRBV6-1 and J usage is TRBJ1-3, with 9 bases lining up with TRBD1. Germline trimming cut 3 bases from V and 4 bases from J; bases unmatched to any gene: 10. Germline V gives CDR1 MNHNS, CDR2 SASEGT. The CDR3 is 17 amino acids. The CDR3 region is CASSDGGQGARGNTIYF. For the CDR3, the DNA is TGTGCCAGCAGTGATGGGGGACAGGGCGCGCGGGGAAACACCATATATTTT.